The clone carrying this T cell receptor beta chain has just one count. The antigen is undetermined. The CDR3 has 14 residues. CDR1 is SGDLS, CDR2 YYNGEE, per germline. Trimming cost V 4 bases and J 5 bases; bases outside gene matches: 6. This sample is drawn from a study of cytomegalovirus exposure and HLA in healthy donors. About the study: Genotyping of hundreds of donors showed that roughly 83% belonged to the Caucasian-associated ancestry cluster.

Whole-study results and caveats: CMV antigen specificity of three CMV-associated chains was confirmed in vitro.

60 Vbeta and 13 Jbeta primers were used in PCR. TCRdb's copy holds only in-frame clones and misses some; the assay was immunoSEQ multiplex PCR. The top ten clones hold more than 2.5% of a sample with some 170,000 clones, around 64% of them seen once. This receptor was obtained from a woman in her 30s in good health and CMV-seronegative. The specimen sequenced was PBMCs. The chain couples TRBV9 to TRBJ1-3; 7 bases align to TRBD1. This CDR3 reads CASSPRQGRNTIYF. In DNA form, the CDR3 reads TGTGCCAGCAGCCCGAGACAGGGACGAAACACCATATATTTT.